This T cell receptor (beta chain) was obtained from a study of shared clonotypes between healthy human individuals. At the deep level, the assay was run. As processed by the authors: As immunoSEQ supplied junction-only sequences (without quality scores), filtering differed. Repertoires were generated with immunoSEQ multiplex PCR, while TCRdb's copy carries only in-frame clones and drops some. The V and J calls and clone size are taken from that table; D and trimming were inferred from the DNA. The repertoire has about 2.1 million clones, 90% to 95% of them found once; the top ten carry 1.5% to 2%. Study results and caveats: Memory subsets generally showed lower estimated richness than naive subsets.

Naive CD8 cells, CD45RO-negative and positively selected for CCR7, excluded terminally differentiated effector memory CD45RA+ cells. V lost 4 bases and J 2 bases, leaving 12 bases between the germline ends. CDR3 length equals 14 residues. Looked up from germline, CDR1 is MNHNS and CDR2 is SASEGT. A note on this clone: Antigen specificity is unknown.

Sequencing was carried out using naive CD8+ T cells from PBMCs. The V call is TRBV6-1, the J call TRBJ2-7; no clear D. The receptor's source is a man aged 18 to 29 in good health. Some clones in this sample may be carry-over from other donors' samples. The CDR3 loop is CASSARATTYEQYF. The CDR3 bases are TGTGCCAGCAGTGCCCGCGCGACAACCTACGAGCAGTACTTC.